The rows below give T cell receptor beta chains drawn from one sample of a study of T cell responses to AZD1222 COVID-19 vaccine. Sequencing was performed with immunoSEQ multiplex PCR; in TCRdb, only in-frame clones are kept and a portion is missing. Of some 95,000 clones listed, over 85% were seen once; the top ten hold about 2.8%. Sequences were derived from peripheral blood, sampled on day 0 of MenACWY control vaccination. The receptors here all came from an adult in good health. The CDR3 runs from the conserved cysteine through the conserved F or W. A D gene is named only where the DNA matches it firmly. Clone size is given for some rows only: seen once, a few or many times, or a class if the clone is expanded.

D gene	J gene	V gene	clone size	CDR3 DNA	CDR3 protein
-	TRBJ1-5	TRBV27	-	TGTGCCAGCAGTTTAGGCAGTTATAGCAATCAGCCCCAGCATTTT	CASSLGSYSNQPQHF
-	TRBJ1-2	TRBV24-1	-	TGTGCCACCAGTGATCAGGGGCAGAGCTATGGCTACACCTTC	CATSDQGQSYGYTF
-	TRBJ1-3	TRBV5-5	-	TGTGCCAGCAGCTTCGCTCAGGGCGAAATTGGAAACACCATATATTTT	CASSFAQGEIGNTIYF
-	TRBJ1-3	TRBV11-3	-	TGTGCCAGCAGCCGCTACGGGGGGGCTGAAGCTGGAAACACCATATATTTT	CASSRYGGAEAGNTIYF
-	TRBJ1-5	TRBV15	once	TGTGCCACCAGCAGTCCAGGGCCCCAGCATTTT	CATSSPGPQHF
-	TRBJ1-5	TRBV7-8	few	TGTGCCAGCAGCTTAGACGAGGGATCTCAGCCCCAGCATTTT	CASSLDEGSQPQHF
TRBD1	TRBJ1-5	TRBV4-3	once	TGCGCCAGCAGCCAAGAGACAGGGAGGGTGGAGCCCCAGCATTTT	CASSQETGRVEPQHF
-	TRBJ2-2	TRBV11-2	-	TGTGCCAGCAGCTTCGGCCTGACCACGAACACCGGGGAGCTGTTTTTT	CASSFGLTTNTGELFF
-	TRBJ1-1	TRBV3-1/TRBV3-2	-	TGTGCCAGCAGAATGTTCCGGGGGAACACTGAAGCTTTCTTT	CASRMFRGNTEAFF
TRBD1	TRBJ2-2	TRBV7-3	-	TGTGCCAGCAGCTCGACAGGGGGGAACACCGGGGAGCTGTTTTTT	CASSSTGGNTGELFF
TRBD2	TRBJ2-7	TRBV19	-	TGTGCCAGTAGCCCGCTAGCGGGGGACCCCTACGAGCAGTACTTC	CASSPLAGDPYEQYF
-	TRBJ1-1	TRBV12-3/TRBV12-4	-	TGTGCCAGCCAGACAGCTATGAACACTGAAGCTTTCTTT	CASQTAMNTEAFF
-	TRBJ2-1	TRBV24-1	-	TGTGCCACCAGTGATTTCCACAACAGGGACGGGCAGTTCTTC	CATSDFHNRDGQFF
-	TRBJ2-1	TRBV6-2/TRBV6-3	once	TGTGCCAGCAGTTATATGTCCGCCAATGAGCAGTTCTTC	CASSYMSANEQFF
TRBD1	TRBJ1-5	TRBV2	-	TGTGCCAGCAGTCCTGGACAGGGGGACCAGCCCCAGCATTTT	CASSPGQGDQPQHF
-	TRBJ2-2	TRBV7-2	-	TGTGCCAGCAGGGGGAGTCCTAACGGGGAGCTGTTTTTT	CASRGSPNGELFF
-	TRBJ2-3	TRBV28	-	TGTGCCAGCAGTTTATCGGTGTTCACAGATACGCAGTATTTT	CASSLSVFTDTQYF
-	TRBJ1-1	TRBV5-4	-	TGTGCCAGCAGCGACTGGACACTGAACACTGAAGCTTTCTTT	CASSDWTLNTEAFF
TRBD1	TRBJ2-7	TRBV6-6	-	TGTGCCAGCAGTTACTCGGACAGGGGTTACGAGCAGTACTTC	CASSYSDRGYEQYF
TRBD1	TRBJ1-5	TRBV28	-	TGTGCCGGACAGGGGCGGAGCAATCAGCCCCAGCATTTT	CAGQGRSNQPQHF
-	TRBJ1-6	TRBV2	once	TGTGCCAGCAGTGTACAGCCCTGGGGTAATTCACCCCTCCACTTT	CASSVQPWGNSPLHF
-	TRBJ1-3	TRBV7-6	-	TGTGCCAGCAGCTTAGGACAGGCCTTCTCTGGAAACACCATATATTTT	CASSLGQAFSGNTIYF